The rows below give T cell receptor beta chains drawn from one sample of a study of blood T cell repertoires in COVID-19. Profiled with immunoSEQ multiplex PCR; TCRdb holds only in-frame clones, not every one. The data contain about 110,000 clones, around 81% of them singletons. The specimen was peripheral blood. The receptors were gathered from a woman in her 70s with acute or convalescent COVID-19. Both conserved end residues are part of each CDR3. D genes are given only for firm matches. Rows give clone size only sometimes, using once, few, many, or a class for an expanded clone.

cdr3_nt: TGTGCCAGCAGCCCGGACAGGGGAACTTCACCCCTCCACTTT
cdr3_aa: CASSPDRGTSPLHF
d_call: TRBD1
clone_size: NA
j_call: TRBJ1-6
v_call: TRBV11-1

cdr3_nt: TGTGCCAGCAGTTTCGGCAGGGGAAGAGGAAACACCATATATTTT
cdr3_aa: CASSFGRGRGNTIYF
d_call: NA
clone_size: NA
j_call: TRBJ1-3
v_call: TRBV28

cdr3_nt: TGTGCCAGCAGTGAGCCCAGGTCAGGGGAAAAACTGTTTTTT
cdr3_aa: CASSEPRSGEKLFF
d_call: NA
clone_size: NA
j_call: TRBJ1-4
v_call: TRBV2

cdr3_nt: TGTGCCAGCAGCCAGGGGCACTCTGGAAACACCATATATTTT
cdr3_aa: CASSQGHSGNTIYF
d_call: NA
clone_size: NA
j_call: TRBJ1-3
v_call: TRBV3-1/TRBV3-2

cdr3_nt: TGTGCCAGTAGTATGGGAGGGTACACAGATACGCAGTATTTT
cdr3_aa: CASSMGGYTDTQYF
d_call: TRBD2
clone_size: few
j_call: TRBJ2-3
v_call: TRBV19

cdr3_nt: TGTGCCAGCAGCTCCGGGGGAATAGCAGATACGCAGTATTTT
cdr3_aa: CASSSGGIADTQYF
d_call: NA
clone_size: few
j_call: TRBJ2-3
v_call: TRBV11-3

cdr3_nt: TGTGCCAGTAGTCCCCGGGCAGGGCCGAACACTGAAGCTTTCTTT
cdr3_aa: CASSPRAGPNTEAFF
d_call: NA
clone_size: NA
j_call: TRBJ1-1
v_call: TRBV19

cdr3_nt: TGTGCCAGCAGTTTAGGGACACTCTATAATTCACCCCTCCACTTT
cdr3_aa: CASSLGTLYNSPLHF
d_call: NA
clone_size: NA
j_call: TRBJ1-6
v_call: TRBV28

cdr3_nt: TGCAGTGCTAGTTCGGGGGGAGGTTCACCCCTCCACTTT
cdr3_aa: CSASSGGGSPLHF
d_call: NA
clone_size: NA
j_call: TRBJ1-6
v_call: TRBV20-1

cdr3_nt: TGTGCCAGCAGCTTGACGGGAGGGCCCGATGAGCAGTTCTTC
cdr3_aa: CASSLTGGPDEQFF
d_call: TRBD2
clone_size: NA
j_call: TRBJ2-1
v_call: TRBV7-9

cdr3_nt: TGTGCCATCAGTGAGTCAGAGGGTCAGCCCCAGCATTTT
cdr3_aa: CAISESEGQPQHF
d_call: NA
clone_size: NA
j_call: TRBJ1-5
v_call: TRBV10-3

cdr3_nt: TGTGCCAGGACCGCAGGGCACTTGGATGGCTACACCTTC
cdr3_aa: CARTAGHLDGYTF
d_call: NA
clone_size: NA
j_call: TRBJ1-2
v_call: TRBV19

cdr3_nt: TGTGCCAGTAGTAGCGGGAGGGGGCCCTACAATGAGCAGTTCTTC
cdr3_aa: CASSSGRGPYNEQFF
d_call: TRBD2
clone_size: NA
j_call: TRBJ2-1
v_call: TRBV19

cdr3_nt: TGTGCCAGCAGTCAGTCGACAGGGGTGGGGGAAAAACTGTTTTTT
cdr3_aa: CASSQSTGVGEKLFF
d_call: TRBD1
clone_size: NA
j_call: TRBJ1-4
v_call: TRBV6-6

cdr3_nt: TGTGCCATCAGTGAACCGTGGGAGGGTTCGGAGACCCAGTACTTC
cdr3_aa: CAISEPWEGSETQYF
d_call: TRBD2
clone_size: NA
j_call: TRBJ2-5
v_call: TRBV10-3

cdr3_nt: TGTGCCAGCAGTTTCAGGACAGGGGATGGCTACACCTTC
cdr3_aa: CASSFRTGDGYTF
d_call: TRBD1
clone_size: NA
j_call: TRBJ1-2
v_call: TRBV27

cdr3_nt: TGCGCCAGCAGCCCAAGGACAGTTAACTTCGGGGAGACCCAGTACTTC
cdr3_aa: CASSPRTVNFGETQYF
d_call: NA
clone_size: NA
j_call: TRBJ2-5
v_call: TRBV5-1